This T cell receptor beta chain was obtained from a study of T cells in Graves' hyperthyroidism and ophthalmopathy. Amplified TCR beta CDR3 regions came from RNA transcripts. The HTBI primer set served for first-round RT-PCR of the TCR CDR3. Using its own MiXCR run on the multiplex PCR reads, TCRdb lists one record per CDR3 protein. The profile shows about 610,000 distinct CDR3 sequences, approximately 15% of them singletons. The CDR3 is 16 amino acids. From germline, CDR1 is LGHNT and CDR2 FRNRAP. V lost 1 base, J lost 4 bases, and 16 bases lay in between. Uncontrolled infection, other autoimmune disease, pregnancy or lactation led to exclusion. The diagnoses drew upon clinical symptoms, serum thyroxine and TRAb, thyroid ultrasound and orbital computed tomography. This sample holds PBMCs from 8 to 10 ml fresh peripheral blood. This clonotype was detected ten times or more.

The chain joins TRBV12-5 to TRBJ1-2; possibly TRBD1 for D (5 bases). This TCR derives from a woman between 40 and 50 years old with Graves' ophthalmopathy. Source material: blood. The CDR3 region is CASGLADTLGFYGYTF. The CDR3 DNA sequence: TGTGCTAGTGGTTTGGCGGACACTCTGGGATTCTATGGCTACACCTTC.